This TCR beta chain stems from a study of radiotherapy plus CTLA-4 blockade in lung cancer. The wider study: Objective responses emerged in about 20% of patients, and about 30% attained disease control.

There are 16 residues in the CDR3. CDR1 and CDR2 (germline): SEHNR, FQNEAQ (reference sequence). V lost 2 bases and J 4 bases, leaving 14 bases between the germline ends. Study-level points and caveats: Subsequent to radiotherapy plus ipilimumab, tumor-derived TCR clones underwent expansion in blood.

Remarks on this clone: The antigen remains undetermined.

Sequencing was performed with immunoSEQ multiplex PCR; in TCRdb, only in-frame clones are kept and a portion is missing. Seen here are fewer than 140,000 clones, over 75% observed once, and the top ten hold over 2%. The sample here was peripheral blood, taken from a patient treated with radiotherapy plus ipilimumab. V gene TRBV7-9 combines with J gene TRBJ1-4; maybe TRBD1 (5 bases). The sequence was collected from a human donor with non-small cell lung cancer that progressed on radiotherapy plus ipilimumab. Some clones in this sample may be carry-over from other donors' samples. The CDR3 sequence is CASSLRQTAVNEKLFF. The CDR3 region has the DNA TGTGCCAGCAGCTTAAGACAGACAGCCGTTAATGAAAAACTGTTTTTT.